The clone carrying this T cell receptor (beta chain) was observed a few times. It was CD45RO-negative cells, positively selected for CCR7, that made up naive CD8 cells, with terminally differentiated effector memory CD45RA+ cells excluded. Donors comprised healthy HIV-negative adults lacking recent acute infections or vaccinations. The CDR3 consists of 14 residues. V gave up 3 bases and J gave up 3 bases, with 11 bases separating them. Germline V gives CDR1 WNHNN, CDR2 SYGVQD (reference sequence). Assay execution took place at the deep level. Data came from immunoSEQ multiplex PCR; TCRdb stores just in-frame clones and leaves some out. The top ten hold 1.5% to 2% of the sample, which has around 2.1 million clones, about 92% seen once. The sample originates from a study of shared clonotypes between healthy human individuals.

The sequencing sample was made of naive CD8+ T cells from PBMCs. This receptor was obtained from a man younger than 30 in good health. Some clones in this sample may be carry-over from other donors' samples. The gene calls are TRBV10-1 and TRBJ1-1, with no clear D. CDR3 nucleotides: TGCGCCAGCAGTGATCCCTCCAAGGACACTGAAGCTTTCTTT. It is translated as CASSDPSKDTEAFF.